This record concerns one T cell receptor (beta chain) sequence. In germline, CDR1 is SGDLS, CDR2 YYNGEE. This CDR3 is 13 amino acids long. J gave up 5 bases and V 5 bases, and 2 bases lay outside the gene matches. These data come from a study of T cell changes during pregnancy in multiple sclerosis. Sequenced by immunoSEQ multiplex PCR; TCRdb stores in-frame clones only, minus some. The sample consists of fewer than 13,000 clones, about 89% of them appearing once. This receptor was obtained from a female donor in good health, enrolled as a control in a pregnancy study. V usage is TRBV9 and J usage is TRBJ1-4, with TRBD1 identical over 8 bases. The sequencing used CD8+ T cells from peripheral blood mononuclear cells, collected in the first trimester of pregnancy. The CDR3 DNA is TGTGCCAGCAGGGACAGGGAGAATGAAAAACTGTTTTTT. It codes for CASRDRENEKLFF.